This record looks at one T cell receptor (beta chain) sequence and its context. The data originate from a study of cytomegalovirus exposure and HLA in healthy donors. Looking at the study overall: An early release of data contained 70 million to 95 million unique TCRs, which came from HLA-typed donors. Around 81% of more than 300 genotyped donors fell in the Caucasian-associated ancestry cluster.

The PCR contained 60 Vbeta and 13 Jbeta primers. Sequenced by immunoSEQ multiplex PCR; TCRdb stores in-frame clones only, minus some. Counted here are approximately 150,000 clones, about four fifths occurring once; the ten biggest clones make up around 6.6%. J gave up 8 bases and V 5 bases, and 2 bases lay outside the gene matches. The CDR3 covers 13 residues. The germline V gene encodes CDR1 SGHTA and CDR2 FQGNSA. V and J are TRBV7-2 and TRBJ1-4; 10 bases are shared with TRBD1. This sequence originates from a man between 50 and 59 years old in good health and CMV-seropositive. Material for sequencing was PBMCs. CDR3 coding DNA: TGTGCCAGCAGCCGGGACAGGGGAGAAAAACTGTTTTTT. Amino acids: CASSRDRGEKLFF.